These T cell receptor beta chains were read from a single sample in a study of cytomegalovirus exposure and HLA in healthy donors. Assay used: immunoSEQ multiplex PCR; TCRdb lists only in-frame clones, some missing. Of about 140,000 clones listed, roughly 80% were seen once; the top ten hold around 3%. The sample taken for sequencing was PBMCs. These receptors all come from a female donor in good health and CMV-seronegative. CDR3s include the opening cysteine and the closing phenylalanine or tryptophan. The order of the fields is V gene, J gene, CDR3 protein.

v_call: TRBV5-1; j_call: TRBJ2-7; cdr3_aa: CASSLEGEGYEQYF
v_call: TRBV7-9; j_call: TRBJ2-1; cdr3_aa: CSSSRGLAGRNEQFF
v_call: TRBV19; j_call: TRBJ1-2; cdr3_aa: CASSIDRSYYGYTF
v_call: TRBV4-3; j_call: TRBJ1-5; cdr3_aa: CASSQELNQPQHF
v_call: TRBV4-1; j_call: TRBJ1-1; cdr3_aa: CASSQGSQGTSNLVF
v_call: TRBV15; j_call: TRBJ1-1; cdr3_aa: CATSGGGNTEAFF
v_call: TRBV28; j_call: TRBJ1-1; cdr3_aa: CASSLNPRGYEAFF
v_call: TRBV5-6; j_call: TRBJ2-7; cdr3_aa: CASSLGVGGSVYEQYF
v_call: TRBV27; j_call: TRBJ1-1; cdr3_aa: CASSLEPGTGAVDTEAFF
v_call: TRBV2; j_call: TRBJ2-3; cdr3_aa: CASSVRGHTDTQYF
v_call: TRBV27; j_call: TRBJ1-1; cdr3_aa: CASKSWGRGNTEAFF
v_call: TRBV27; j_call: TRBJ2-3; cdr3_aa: CASSSALAGVSDTQYF